This T cell receptor (beta chain) was identified during a study of CD8 T cells in Susac syndrome. Study context: At the time their blood was drawn, patients with Susac syndrome were either therapy-naive, on corticosteroids (with some of them also receiving intravenous immunoglobulin), or on intravenous immunoglobulin alone.

RNA amounts of roughly 0.5 to 1 ug underwent reverse transcription with random hexamers. It was immunoSEQ multiplex PCR that amplified TCR beta CDR3 across 54 Vbeta and 13 Jbeta. TCRdb analysed the immunoSEQ multiplex PCR reads with MiXCR anew, one entry per CDR3 protein. The data show roughly 140,000 distinct CDR3 sequences, approximately 95% seen once. The sequenced target, TCR beta, came from blood CD8+ and CD4+ T cells. Trimming pared 1 base from V and 5 bases from J, leaving 14 bases between. CDR1 is SEHNR and CDR2 is FQNEAQ in the germline V gene (reference sequence). This CDR3 comprises 15 residues.

The gene calls are TRBV7-9 and TRBJ2-5; D perhaps matches TRBD2 (6 bases). The clonotype originates from a human donor with Susac syndrome. Sequences were obtained from CD4+ T cells from PBMCs. The CDR3 is CASSLDPGLRETQYF. CDR3 DNA sequence: TGTGCCAGCAGCTTAGACCCGGGACTTAGGGAGACCCAGTACTTC.